This T cell receptor (beta chain) is drawn from a study of T cells in Graves' hyperthyroidism and ophthalmopathy. Using RNA transcripts as the source, TCR beta CDR3 regions were amplified. A set of HTBI primers served as the primers for a first-round RT-PCR of the TCR CDR3. MiXCR, run by TCRdb on the multiplex PCR reads, gives a single entry per CDR3 protein. Of approximately 720,000 distinct CDR3 sequences listed, around 20% are singletons. The sample comprised blood. The TCR sequence derives from a woman aged 45 to 65 with Graves' hyperthyroidism that later progressed to Graves' ophthalmopathy.

The CDR3 loop reads CASSYIQGAGELFF. The CDR3 nucleotides are TGTGCCAGCAGTTACATCCAGGGGGCCGGGGAGCTGTTTTTT. The chain links TRBV6-5 to TRBJ2-2; 7 bases map to TRBD1. The CDR3 is 14 residues long. The germline V gene has CDR1 MNHEY and CDR2 SVGAGI. The ends lost 2 bases at V and 6 bases at J; junction bases unmatched: 3.